Presented here are 32 T cell receptor beta chains from one specimen sequenced in a study of beta chain features in type 1 diabetes. Expressed TCRB transcripts were sequenced, since all the RNA that had been isolated was reverse transcribed. Clones were read by immunoSEQ multiplex PCR, and TCRdb kept only the in-frame ones, dropping some. The top ten clones hold approximately 0.65% of a sample with around 150,000 clones, around 8.5% of them seen once. The source material was central memory CD4+ T cells from blood. The receptors stem from a man between 18 and 29 years old in good health.

This clone has just a few counts. The chain joins TRBV18 to TRBJ1-2, with a tentative D call TRBD1 (5 bases). Trimming took off 4 bases at V and 5 bases at J, with 14 bases between the two ends. This CDR3 spans 14 amino acids. The germline V gene has CDR1 KGHSH and CDR2 LQKENI. For the CDR3, the DNA is TGTGCCAGCTCACACGACGGGACTAGTTATGGCTACACCTTC. Amino acid sequence: CASSHDGTSYGYTF.

This clone was picked up a small number of times. The rearrangement links TRBV10-3 to TRBJ2-7; 7 bases are a match to TRBD1. V trimming: 5 bases; J trimming: 0 bases; junction bases outside the gene matches: 7. The germline V gene has CDR1 ENHRY and CDR2 SYGVKD. The CDR3 is 15 amino acids. In nucleotides, the CDR3 is TGTGCCATCAGTTCGACGACAGGGAGCTCCTACGAGCAGTACTTC. Its translation is CAISSTTGSSYEQYF.

The chain combines TRBV20-1 with TRBJ2-1; TRBD1 might be the D (5 bases). The CDR3 runs to 11 residues. Germline CDR1 DFQATT, CDR2 SNEGSKA (reference sequence). V lost 0 bases to trimming and J lost 15 bases, with 12 bases between them. The CDR3 bases are TGCAGTGCTAGAGATAGGGGCCCGAGGTTCTTC. Translation gives CSARDRGPRFF.

In DNA form, the CDR3 reads TGTGCCAGCAGCTCCCTAGACAGGCCCTATGGCTACACCTTC. It codes for CASSSLDRPYGYTF. The V call is TRBV5-6, the J call TRBJ1-2; TRBD1 is a possible D gene (6 bases). The CDR3 runs to 14 residues. Germline assignment: CDR1 SGHDT and CDR2 YYEEEE. With 3 bases removed from V and 4 bases from J, the gap between germline ends came to 13 bases.

V and J are TRBV2 and TRBJ1-1; TRBD1 might be the D (5 bases). The length of the CDR3 is 13 residues. Germline assignment: CDR1 SNHLY and CDR2 FYNNEI. Trimming left V 1 base short and J 11 bases short, with 14 bases between. The CDR3 nucleotides are TGTGCCAGCAGTGAAGGGACGCTAGGGGCGGCTTTCTTT. Amino acids: CASSEGTLGAAFF.

This clone has a count of ten or more. V is TRBV7-2 and J is TRBJ2-7; D gene ambiguous. The V and J ends lost 4 bases and 4 bases respectively, with 8 bases between them. The V gene's germline CDR1 is SGHTA and CDR2 FQGNSA. The CDR3 is 12 residues long. The CDR3 reads CASSSSHYEQYF. The CDR3, as DNA: TGTGCCAGCAGCTCAAGCCATTACGAGCAGTACTTC.

The J gene is TRBJ1-2, the V gene TRBV6-6, with TRBD1 identical over 8 bases. Looked up from germline, CDR1 is MNHNY and CDR2 is SVGAGI (reference sequence). The CDR3 runs to 14 residues. The trim removed 2 bases at V and 7 bases at J, leaving 6 bases unmatched. Written as DNA, the CDR3 is TGTGCCAGCAGTTACGTCCCGGACAGGGCTGGCTACACCTTC. Translating it yields CASSYVPDRAGYTF.

This clone turned up a few times. The V call is TRBV6-6, the J call TRBJ2-5, with 9 bases lining up with TRBD2. V shed 0 bases, J shed 3 bases, and the junction held 5 bases outside the gene matches. The CDR3 extends over 16 amino acids. Germline lookup yields CDR1 MNHNY and CDR2 SVGAGI (reference sequence). CDR3 sequence reads: CASSYSKERGEETQYF. DNA of the CDR3: TGTGCCAGCAGTTACTCGAAGGAGCGGGGGGAAGAGACCCAGTACTTC.

This clone has more than one count but fewer than ten. V gene TRBV4-1 combines with J gene TRBJ2-1; D is perhaps TRBD1 (5 bases). The germline V gene has CDR1 MGHRA and CDR2 YSYEKL. There are 15 residues in the CDR3. V was trimmed by 4 bases and J by 6 bases, leaving 16 bases between them. CDR3 nucleotides: TGCGCCAGCAGCCGCCCCCCCTACAGGCCCAATGAGCAGTTCTTC. It encodes CASSRPPYRPNEQFF.

The chain has TRBV28 and TRBJ2-7, with a possible D match to TRBD2 (6 bases). Trimming took off 6 bases at V and 7 bases at J, with 19 bases between the two ends. Germline loops: CDR1 MDHEN, CDR2 SYDVKM. The CDR3 spans 14 residues. The CDR3 reads CASRTYRGVGEQYF. CDR3 nucleotides: TGTGCCAGCAGAACCTACCGCGGGGTTGGTGAGCAGTACTTC.

The rearrangement uses TRBV30 and TRBJ1-6, with TRBD1 identical over 8 bases. CDR1 is GTSNPN, CDR2 SVGIG, per germline (reference sequence). CDR3 length equals 16 residues. J gave up 7 bases and V 2 bases, and 10 bases lay outside the gene matches. CDR3 protein: CAWSHRRTGTNSPLHF. Here the CDR3 DNA reads TGTGCCTGGAGTCACCGCCGGACAGGGACCAATTCACCCCTCCACTTT.

The chain carries TRBV4-3 and TRBJ2-1, with D uncertain. V shed 4 bases and J shed 2 bases, with 9 bases lying between them. The CDR3 is made up of 14 amino acids. In germline, CDR1 is LGHNA, CDR2 YSLEER. In DNA form, the CDR3 reads TGCGCCAGCAGCCGGCAGGCCGCCTACAATGAGCAGTTCTTC. It translates to CASSRQAAYNEQFF.

CDR3 nucleotides: TGCGCCAGCAGCCTAGCCTCTGGAAACACCATATATTTT. Its translation: CASSLASGNTIYF. The rearrangement uses TRBV5-1 and TRBJ1-3; no firm D call. V shed 4 bases and J shed 0 bases, with 5 bases lying between them. This CDR3 region has 13 residues. Germline V gives CDR1 SGHRS, CDR2 YFSETQ.

In this sample, this clone turned up a few times. The chain carries TRBV19 and TRBJ1-2; D may be TRBD1 (6 bases). Trimming pared 7 bases from V and 2 bases from J, leaving 17 bases between. CDR3 length equals 15 residues. The germline CDR1 and CDR2 sequences are LNHDA and SQIVND (reference sequence). DNA of the CDR3: TGTGCCAGTATTAAATACCGAGGACAGAACTATGGCTACACCTTC. This codes for CASIKYRGQNYGYTF. Combining the CDR3 with reference TRBV19 and TRBJ1-2 gives the whole variable domain DGGITQSPKYLFRKEGQNVTLSCEQNLNHDAMYWYRQDPGQGLRLIYYSQIVNDFQKGDIAEGYSVSREKKESFPLTVTSAQKNPTAFYLCASIKYRGQNYGYTFGSGTRLTVV.

This clone was seen repeatedly, ten times or more. The V call is TRBV29-1, the J call TRBJ2-1; 9 nucleotides agree with TRBD1. The CDR3 is 13 residues long. Losses at the gene ends were 5 bases for V and 7 bases for J; bases not matched to a gene: 6. Germline loops: CDR1 SQVTM, CDR2 ANQGSEA. The CDR3 sequence is CSVKTTGGNEQFF. CDR3 in DNA: TGCAGCGTTAAAACGACAGGGGGGAATGAGCAGTTCTTC.

This chain links TRBV19 with TRBJ1-1; TRBD1 matches 9 bases. From germline, CDR1 is LNHDA and CDR2 SQIVND (reference sequence). V trimming: 4 bases; J trimming: 5 bases; junction bases outside the gene matches: 5. The CDR3 loop spans 14 amino acids. Here the CDR3 reads CASSTMTGGTEAFF. In DNA, the CDR3 is TGTGCCAGTAGTACGATGACAGGGGGGACTGAAGCTTTCTTT. The variable domain in full, with the rest retrieved from reference TRBV19 and TRBJ1-1, is DGGITQSPKYLFRKEGQNVTLSCEQNLNHDAMYWYRQDPGQGLRLIYYSQIVNDFQKGDIAEGYSVSREKKESFPLTVTSAQKNPTAFYLCASSTMTGGTEAFFGQGTRLTVV.

The chain combines TRBV28 with TRBJ2-7; TRBD1 aligns across 9 bases. Germline V lookup: CDR1 MDHEN, CDR2 SYDVKM. The CDR3 loop spans 15 amino acids. V gave up 1 base and J gave up 6 bases; unmatched junction bases: 7. The CDR3: CASSLSTGGKGEQYF. CDR3 coding DNA: TGTGCCAGCAGTTTATCTACAGGGGGCAAGGGCGAGCAGTACTTC.

The V gene is TRBV6-1, the J gene TRBJ2-3; 8 nucleotides match TRBD1. The germline V gene has CDR1 MNHNS and CDR2 SASEGT. The CDR3 is 13 amino acids. V dropped 7 bases and J dropped 4; count of bases not matched to a gene: 4. The CDR3 nucleotides are TGTGCCAGCACTAAGGACAGGGCAGATACGCAGTATTTT. Translation gives CASTKDRADTQYF.

The V call is TRBV6-6, the J call TRBJ2-2, with 10 positions matching TRBD1. J gave up 7 bases and V 4 bases, and 6 bases lay outside the gene matches. Germline assignment: CDR1 MNHNY and CDR2 SVGAGI (reference sequence). The CDR3 has 15 amino acids. The CDR3 bases are TGTGCCAGCAGTTGGGACAGGGGACTGAGCGGGGAGCTGTTTTTT. Amino acids: CASSWDRGLSGELFF.

This chain links TRBV10-3 with TRBJ2-1; 8 nucleotides agree with TRBD1. The germline V gene has CDR1 ENHRY and CDR2 SYGVKD. This CDR3 has 15 residues. Trimming at V came to 7 bases and at J to 5 bases, leaving 10 bases not matched to a gene. This CDR3 is CAIKGQVIGDNEQFF. Here the CDR3 DNA reads TGTGCCATCAAGGGACAGGTTATCGGGGACAATGAGCAGTTCTTC.

This clone was seen more than once but under ten times. The J gene is TRBJ2-7, the V gene TRBV18; D unclear. Germline V gives CDR1 KGHSH, CDR2 LQKENI. Between the trimmed V and J ends, which lost 3 bases and 5 bases, there was a span of 14 bases. The CDR3 runs to 14 residues. The CDR3 DNA reads TGTGCCAGCTCACCTCCCCTTGGAGTCAACGAGCAGTACTTC. It codes for CASSPPLGVNEQYF.

This clone was detected only a few times. The chain has TRBV5-1 and TRBJ1-1; a weak D match, TRBD1 (5 bases). The V end was cut by 3 bases, the J end by 3 bases, with 12 bases between. The CDR3 runs 14 residues. Germline V gene data show CDR1 as SGHRS and CDR2 as YFSETQ. In DNA, the CDR3 is TGCGCCAGCAGCTCTCAGGGCCCTCACACTGAAGCTTTCTTT. This codes for CASSSQGPHTEAFF.

This clone was detected only a few times. The V call is TRBV6-6, the J call TRBJ1-5; TRBD1 might be the D (5 bases). The V and J ends lost 7 bases and 4 bases respectively, with 20 bases between them. CDR3 size: 16 residues. Germline V gene sequence: CDR1 MNHNY, CDR2 SVGAGI (reference sequence). For the CDR3, the DNA is TGTGCCAGCACTGCAACGGGGGGGGTGGGGAATCAGCCCCAGCATTTT. This codes for CASTATGGVGNQPQHF.

J is TRBJ2-7 and V is TRBV7-2; a weak D match, TRBD2 (5 bases). V lost 5 bases and J 0 bases, leaving 17 bases between the germline ends. Germline V gives CDR1 SGHTA, CDR2 FQGNSA. The CDR3 runs 16 residues. CDR3 in DNA: TGTGCCAGCAGCCGAGGACTTTGGCGAGACTCCTACGAGCAGTACTTC. It encodes CASSRGLWRDSYEQYF.

The V gene is TRBV16, the J gene TRBJ1-5; no clear D. Trimming shortened V by 0 bases and J by 0 bases, and 6 bases separated the two germline ends. The CDR3 is 15 residues long. The germline V gene encodes CDR1 KGHSY and CDR2 FQNENV. CDR3: CASSQSYSSNQPQHF. As DNA, the CDR3 is TGTGCCAGCAGCCAATCCTACTCTAGCAATCAGCCCCAGCATTTT.

The chain is built from TRBV30 and TRBJ1-6; 11 nucleotides line up with TRBD1. With 2 bases clipped from V and 5 bases from J, the junction kept 5 bases outside the gene matches. This CDR3 has 16 amino acids. Germline CDR1 reads GTSNPN; CDR2 reads SVGIG (reference sequence). CDR3 residues: CAWSRGTGGNNSPLHF. CDR3 nucleotides: TGTGCCTGGAGTAGGGGGACAGGGGGTAATAATTCACCCCTCCACTTT.

This clone has only a few counts. V and J are TRBV2 and TRBJ2-1, with 7 bases aligning to TRBD1. The junction had 8 bases not matched to a gene; V was cut back by 6 bases and J by 6 bases. The CDR3 is 14 residues long. Germline CDR1 SNHLY, CDR2 FYNNEI. For the CDR3, the DNA is TGTGCCAGCAGCCTACAGGGGTCCGGCAATGAGCAGTTCTTC. It codes for CASSLQGSGNEQFF.

The sample holds a few counts of this clone. The chain combines TRBV2 with TRBJ1-2; 10 positions match TRBD1. Trimming removed 5 bases from V and 5 bases from J; junction bases left unmatched: 5. Germline V gene sequence: CDR1 SNHLY, CDR2 FYNNEI. The CDR3 length is 14 residues. For the CDR3, the DNA is TGTGCCAGCAGTTTGACAGGGGGCGGGTATGGCTACACCTTC. Its protein product is CASSLTGGGYGYTF.

The chain employs TRBV4-3 and TRBJ2-1; TRBD2 matches at 12 bases. Germline trimming cut 0 bases from V and 7 bases from J; bases unmatched to any gene: 4. CDR3 length equals 16 residues. CDR1 and CDR2 from the germline V gene are LGHNA and YSLEER. The CDR3: CASSQEGTSGPNEQFF. The CDR3 DNA reads TGCGCCAGCAGCCAAGAGGGGACTAGCGGGCCAAATGAGCAGTTCTTC.

The V call is TRBV7-2, the J call TRBJ2-1, with 11 bases that match TRBD2. The CDR3 runs 17 residues. V was pared by 1 base and J by 3 bases, with 5 bases of the junction left unmatched. Germline V CDR1 and CDR2: SGHTA, FQGNSA. CDR3 DNA sequence: TGTGCCAGCAGCTTAGTTGCCCTAGCGGGGGGCTACAATGAGCAGTTCTTC. Encoded protein: CASSLVALAGGYNEQFF.

The chain couples TRBV4-3 to TRBJ2-7; D might be TRBD2 (5 bases). In germline, CDR1 is LGHNA, CDR2 YSLEER. There are 14 residues in the CDR3. V lost 0 bases and J 3 bases, leaving 9 bases between the germline ends. The CDR3 here is CASSQEARGYEQYF. Here the CDR3 DNA reads TGCGCCAGCAGCCAAGAAGCCCGGGGCTACGAGCAGTACTTC.

This clone has a handful of counts. The rearrangement links TRBV4-2 to TRBJ2-3; TRBD2 matches 8 bases. V shed 0 bases, J shed 3 bases, and the junction held 11 bases outside the gene matches. This CDR3 is 18 amino acids long. The V gene's germline CDR1 is LGHNA and CDR2 YNFKEQ. The chain's CDR3 is CASSQDVPVTGGTDTQYF. CDR3 nucleotide sequence: TGTGCCAGCAGCCAAGATGTTCCTGTAACGGGAGGGACAGATACGCAGTATTTT.